This passage covers 19 T cell receptor beta chains from one sample sequenced in a study of T cells in Graves' hyperthyroidism and ophthalmopathy. TCR beta CDR3 region amplification was performed from RNA transcripts. A set of HTBI primers served as the primers for a first-round RT-PCR of the TCR CDR3. Each CDR3 protein gets one entry after TCRdb re-called the multiplex PCR reads with MiXCR. The sample contains approximately 260,000 distinct CDR3 sequences, approximately 16% of which appear only once. Sequencing was carried out using blood. The receptors stem from a woman aged 45 to 65 with Graves' hyperthyroidism that later progressed to Graves' ophthalmopathy.

As concerns this clonotype: A much larger clone differs by one base, so this may be a read error. The chain recombines TRBV5-1 with TRBJ2-3; tentatively, D is TRBD2 (8 bases). CDR1 is SGHRS and CDR2 is YFSETQ in the germline V gene. This CDR3 has 14 residues. CDR3 bases: TGCGCCAGCGAGTCGGGAGGGGGCACAGATACGCTGTATTTT. Its protein product is CASESGGGTDTLYF.

This clonotype turned up a few times. The gene calls are TRBV10-3 and TRBJ2-2, with TRBD1 matching 8 bases. Trimming took 3 bases from V and 0 from J; bases not matched to a gene: 6. The germline V gene has CDR1 ENHRY and CDR2 SYGVKD. The CDR3 is 17 residues long. In DNA form, the CDR3 reads TGTGCCATCAGTGATCTCGGGACAGGATCGAACACCGGGGAGCTGTTTTTT. Its protein product is CAISDLGTGSNTGELFF.

This clonotype was recorded at least ten times. This chain's CDR3 is CAISESERDTQYF. The DNA for the CDR3 is TGTGCCATCAGTGAGTCGGAGAGAGATACGCAGTATTTT. The rearrangement uses TRBV10-3 and TRBJ2-3; D remains ambiguous. The germline V gene encodes CDR1 ENHRY and CDR2 SYGVKD. The ends were cut back, 0 bases at V and 5 bases at J, with 6 bases in the middle. The CDR3 sequence is 13 residues long.

This clonotype was observed a few times. A read error is possible here, since a much larger clone lies one base away. This rearrangement joins TRBV5-1 to TRBJ2-3; D is uncertain. Germline V lookup: CDR1 SGHRS, CDR2 YFSETQ. Trimming took off 9 bases at V and 6 bases at J, with 23 bases between the two ends. The CDR3 spans 15 residues. The CDR3: CATVLADPSVDTQYF. The CDR3 region has the DNA TGCGCCACCGTACTCGCAGATCCCTCCGTGGATACGCAGTATTTT.

This clonotype was seen a few times. The chain employs TRBV7-9 and TRBJ2-7; D remains ambiguous. Germline CDR1 is SEHNR and CDR2 is FQNEAQ (reference sequence). This CDR3 comprises 12 residues. The V end lost 1 base, the J end lost 6 bases, and 7 bases lay between the germline ends. The CDR3 coding sequence is TGTGCCAGCAGCTTAGGAGACGTCGAGCAGTACTTC. Its protein is CASSLGDVEQYF.

The table lists this clonotype with many counts. The V call is TRBV7-9, the J call TRBJ1-1; weak D call: TRBD1 (6 bases). V was trimmed by 6 bases and J by 1 base, leaving 18 bases between them. The CDR3 sequence is 16 residues long. Germline V gene data show CDR1 as SEHNR and CDR2 as FQNEAQ (reference sequence). Here the CDR3 reads CASRGSGGATNTEAFF. The CDR3 bases are TGTGCCAGCAGGGGGTCTGGGGGGGCGACGAACACTGAAGCTTTCTTT.

This clonotype showed up many times. This chain joins TRBV6-1 and TRBJ2-7; a weak D match, TRBD1 (5 bases). This CDR3 contains 13 residues. Per the germline V gene, CDR1 is MNHNS and CDR2 is SASEGT. V was trimmed by 11 bases and J by 5 bases, leaving 19 bases between them. CDR3 sequence reads: CAALAPQGNEQYF. The CDR3, as DNA: TGTGCCGCCCTCGCACCCCAGGGCAACGAGCAGTACTTC.

This clonotype was observed many times. The J gene is TRBJ2-7, the V gene TRBV10-3; 7 nucleotides line up with TRBD2. CDR1 and CDR2 from the germline V gene are ENHRY and SYGVKD. This CDR3 contains 15 residues. Germline trimming cut 6 bases from V and 6 bases from J; bases unmatched to any gene: 14. CDR3 nucleotide sequence: TGTGCCATCAGGGGTGGGGCGGGAGCGACGGTCGAGCAGTACTTC. It encodes CAIRGGAGATVEQYF.

This clonotype was observed a few times. The gene calls are TRBV5-1 and TRBJ2-4; 8 bases are shared with TRBD2. The CDR3 is 18 residues long. Losses at the gene ends were 7 bases for V and 2 bases for J; bases not matched to a gene: 17. Germline CDR1 reads SGHRS; CDR2 reads YFSETQ. CDR3 nucleotide sequence: TGCGCCAGCCGACCATACCCGGGAGGGAGTTCTACCAAAAACATTCAGTACTTC. Translating it yields CASRPYPGGSSTKNIQYF.

This clonotype was observed a handful of times. This chain connects TRBV5-1 to TRBJ2-4, with D possibly being TRBD1 (5 bases). Trimming cost V 7 bases and J 5 bases, with 16 bases left between them. Per the germline V gene, CDR1 is SGHRS and CDR2 is YFSETQ. The CDR3 runs 14 residues. CDR3 nucleotide sequence: TGCGCCAGCGGCCTTGCGGACAACCAAAACATTCAGTACTTC. The encoded protein is CASGLADNQNIQYF.

This clonotype showed up many times. The chain uses TRBV6-1 and TRBJ2-5; 16 nucleotides match TRBD2. This CDR3 contains 22 residues. Trimming cost V 3 bases and J 1 base; bases outside gene matches: 17. Germline CDR1 MNHNS, CDR2 SASEGT. CDR3 loop: CASSDVPGLAGGPIRPQETQYF. CDR3 bases: TGTGCCAGCAGTGACGTCCCGGGACTAGCGGGAGGGCCTATTCGTCCCCAAGAGACCCAGTACTTC.

This clonotype has ten or more counts. This chain joins TRBV9 and TRBJ2-3, with 7 bases fitting TRBD2. The CDR3 is 15 amino acids. J lost 4 bases, V lost 0 bases, and 5 bases had no gene match. Germline CDR1 reads SGDLS; CDR2 reads YYNGEE. The CDR3 region has the DNA TGTGCCAGCAGCGTAGGCGCGGGAGTTTCAGATACGCAGTATTTT. Translating it yields CASSVGAGVSDTQYF.

V gene TRBV7-8 combines with J gene TRBJ2-3; 9 nucleotides match TRBD2. Trimming cost V 5 bases and J 2 bases; bases outside gene matches: 8. CDR1 is SGHVS, CDR2 FQNEAQ, per germline. This CDR3 comprises 16 residues. CDR3 region: CASSHQTSGFTDTQYF. The CDR3 nucleotides are TGTGCCAGCAGCCACCAGACTAGCGGATTCACAGATACGCAGTATTTT.

There are many counts of this clonotype. The CDR3 is CASRQTEATDTQYF. The CDR3 DNA sequence: TGCGCCAGCAGGCAGACCGAGGCCACAGATACGCAGTATTTT. The V and J genes are TRBV5-1 and TRBJ2-3, with D unclear. Per the germline V gene, CDR1 is SGHRS and CDR2 is YFSETQ. The CDR3 consists of 14 residues. V was shortened by 5 bases and J by 2 bases, with 12 bases between the two germline ends.

This clonotype was detected ten times or more. The CDR3 region is CASSGGQGNGGYTF. CDR3 sequence (DNA): TGCGCCAGCAGCGGAGGACAGGGGAATGGAGGCTACACCTTC. The chain is built from TRBV5-1 and TRBJ1-2; 9 nucleotides agree with TRBD1. V was pared by 4 bases and J by 8 bases, with 9 bases of the junction left unmatched. Per the germline V gene, CDR1 is SGHRS and CDR2 is YFSETQ. This CDR3 contains 14 residues.

This clonotype was counted many times. The chain uses TRBV9 and TRBJ2-7; D possibly uses TRBD1 or TRBD2 (6 bases each). CDR1 and CDR2 from the germline V gene are SGDLS and YYNGEE. Trimming left V 7 bases short and J 0 bases short, with 11 bases between. The CDR3 runs to 13 residues. The CDR3 bases are TGTGCCAGCCGGGGGACAAACTCCTACGAGCAGTACTTC. Translating it yields CASRGTNSYEQYF.

On this clonotype itself: This may be a read error: a much more frequent sequence differs by one nucleotide. The gene calls are TRBV9 and TRBJ2-1; D is tentatively TRBD1 or TRBD2 (5 bases each). The CDR3 length is 15 residues. Germline V gene sequence: CDR1 SGDLS, CDR2 YYNGEE. The CDR3 here is CASSTRDRDHNGQFF. The CDR3 bases are TGTGCCAGCAGCACTAGAGACCGGGACCACAATGGGCAGTTCTTC.

This clonotype was found many times. The chain is built from TRBV5-1 and TRBJ2-2; 7 positions match TRBD1. CDR1 SGHRS and CDR2 YFSETQ come from the germline V gene. J lost 3 bases, V lost 1 base, and 6 bases had no gene match. CDR3 length equals 16 residues. CDR3 bases: TGCGCCAGCAGCTTGCCCCGACAGGGTTACACCGGGGAGCTGTTTTTT. It specifies CASSLPRQGYTGELFF.

The sample holds a few counts of this clonotype. V and J are TRBV28 and TRBJ1-5; D gene ambiguous. V dropped 5 bases and J dropped 0 bases, with 14 bases sitting between them. Germline lookup yields CDR1 MDHEN and CDR2 SYDVKM. The length of the CDR3 is 16 residues. The CDR3 loop is CASSPNRFDSNQPQHF. Written as DNA, the CDR3 is TGTGCCAGCAGTCCGAACCGATTCGATAGCAATCAGCCCCAGCATTTT. Based on the CDR3 plus reference TRBV28 and TRBJ1-5, the full variable domain is DVKVTQSSRYLVKRTGEKVFLECVQDMDHENMFWYRQDPGLGLRLIYFSYDVKMKEKGDIPEGYSVSREKKERFSLILESASTNQTSMYLCASSPNRFDSNQPQHFGDGTRLSIL.